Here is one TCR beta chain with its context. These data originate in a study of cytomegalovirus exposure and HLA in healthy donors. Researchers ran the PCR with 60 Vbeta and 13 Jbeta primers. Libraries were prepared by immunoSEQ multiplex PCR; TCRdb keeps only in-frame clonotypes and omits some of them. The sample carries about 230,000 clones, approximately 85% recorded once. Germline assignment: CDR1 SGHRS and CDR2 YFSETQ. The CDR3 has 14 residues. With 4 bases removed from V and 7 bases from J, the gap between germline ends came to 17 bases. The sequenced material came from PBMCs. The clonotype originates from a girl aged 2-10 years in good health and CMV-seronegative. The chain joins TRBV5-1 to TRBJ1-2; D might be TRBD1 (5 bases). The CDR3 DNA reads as TGCGCCAGCAGCGTGGAAGGCAGGGTAGGTGGCTACACCTTC. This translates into CASSVEGRVGGYTF. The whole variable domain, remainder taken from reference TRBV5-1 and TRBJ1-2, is KAGVTQTPRYLIKTRGQQVTLSCSPISGHRSVSWYQQTPGQGLQFLFEYFSETQRNKGNFPGRFSGRQFSNSRSEMNVSTLELGDSALYLCASSVEGRVGGYTFGSGTRLTVV.